Detailed here is one T cell receptor beta chain. Its antigen is still unknown. This specimen comes from a study of T cells in localized non-small cell lung cancer. Findings and caveats of the study: Adjacent lung tissue had a median around 57 of the top 100 clones found in the tumor. Because researchers sequenced only one region of the tumor, heterogeneity is still possible.

Trimming stripped 8 bases from V and 1 base from J, with 11 bases between. CDR3 length: 12 amino acids. Germline V gene sequence: CDR1 GTSNPN, CDR2 SVGIG (reference sequence). The table came from immunoSEQ multiplex PCR; TCRdb's copy has only in-frame clones and leaves some out. The sample holds 86,000 or so clones; 84% are singletons and the top ten take 2.8%. This chain joins TRBV30 and TRBJ1-1, with D possibly being TRBD1 (6 bases). This receptor was obtained from a man between 40 and 75 years old with stage I lung adenocarcinoma. The sequencing here drew on peripheral blood, taken before any cancer treatment. The CDR3 sequence: CAGGAGNTEAFF. As DNA, the CDR3 is TGTGCCGGGGGGGCAGGGAACACTGAAGCTTTCTTT.